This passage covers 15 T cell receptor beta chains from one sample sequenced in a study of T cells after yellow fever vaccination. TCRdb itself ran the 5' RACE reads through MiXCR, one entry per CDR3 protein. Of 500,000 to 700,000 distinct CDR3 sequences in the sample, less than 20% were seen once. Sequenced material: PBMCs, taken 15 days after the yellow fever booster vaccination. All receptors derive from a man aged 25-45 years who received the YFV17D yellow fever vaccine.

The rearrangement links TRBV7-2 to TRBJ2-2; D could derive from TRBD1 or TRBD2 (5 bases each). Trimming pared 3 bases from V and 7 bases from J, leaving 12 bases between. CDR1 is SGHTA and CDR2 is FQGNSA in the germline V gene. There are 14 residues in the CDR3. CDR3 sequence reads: CASSLQGGGGELFF. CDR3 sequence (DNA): TGTGCCAGCAGCTTGCAGGGTGGGGGCGGGGAGCTGTTTTTT.

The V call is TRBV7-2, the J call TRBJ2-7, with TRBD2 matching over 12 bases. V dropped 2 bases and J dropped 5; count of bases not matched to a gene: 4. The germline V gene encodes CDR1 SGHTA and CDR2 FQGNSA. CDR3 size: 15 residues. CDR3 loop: CASSLQTSGGHEQYF. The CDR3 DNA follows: TGTGCCAGCAGCTTACAGACTAGCGGGGGTCACGAGCAGTACTTC. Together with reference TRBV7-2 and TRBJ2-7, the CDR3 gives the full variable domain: GAGVSQSPSNKVTEKGKDVELRCDPISGHTALYWYRQSLGQGLEFLIYFQGNSAPDKSGLPSDRFSAERTGGSVSTLTIQRTQQEDSAVYLCASSLQTSGGHEQYFGPGTRLTVT.

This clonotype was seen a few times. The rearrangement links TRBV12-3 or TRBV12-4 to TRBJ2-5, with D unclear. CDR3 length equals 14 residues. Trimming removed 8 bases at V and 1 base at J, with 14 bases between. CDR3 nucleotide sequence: TGTGCCAGCCGCAACGGCGGTATCCAAGAGACCCAGTACTTC. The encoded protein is CASRNGGIQETQYF.

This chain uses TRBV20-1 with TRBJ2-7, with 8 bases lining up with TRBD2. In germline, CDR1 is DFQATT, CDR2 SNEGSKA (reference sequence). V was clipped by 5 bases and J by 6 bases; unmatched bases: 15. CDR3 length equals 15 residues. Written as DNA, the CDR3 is TGCAGTGCTCGTCCCCCGGGACTAGGAAGTGCCGAGCAGTACTTC. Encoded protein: CSARPPGLGSAEQYF.

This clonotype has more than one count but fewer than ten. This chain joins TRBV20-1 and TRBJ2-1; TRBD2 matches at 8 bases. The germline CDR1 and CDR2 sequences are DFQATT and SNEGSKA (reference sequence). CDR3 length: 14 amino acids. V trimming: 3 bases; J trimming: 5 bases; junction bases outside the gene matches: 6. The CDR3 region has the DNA TGCAGTGCTAGTGATAGCGGGACTAACAATGAGCAGTTCTTC. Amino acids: CSASDSGTNNEQFF.

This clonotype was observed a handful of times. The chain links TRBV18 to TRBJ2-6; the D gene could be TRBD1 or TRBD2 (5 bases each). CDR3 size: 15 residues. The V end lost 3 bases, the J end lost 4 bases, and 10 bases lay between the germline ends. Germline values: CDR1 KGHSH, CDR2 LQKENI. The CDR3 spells CASSPAGTGANVLTF. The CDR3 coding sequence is TGTGCCAGCTCACCGGCTGGGACCGGGGCCAACGTCCTGACTTTC. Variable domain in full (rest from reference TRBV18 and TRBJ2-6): NAGVMQNPRHLVRRRGQEARLRCSPMKGHSHVYWYRQLPEEGLKFMVYLQKENIIDESGMPKERFSAEFPKEGPSILRIQQVVRGDSAAYFCASSPAGTGANVLTFGAGSRLTVL.

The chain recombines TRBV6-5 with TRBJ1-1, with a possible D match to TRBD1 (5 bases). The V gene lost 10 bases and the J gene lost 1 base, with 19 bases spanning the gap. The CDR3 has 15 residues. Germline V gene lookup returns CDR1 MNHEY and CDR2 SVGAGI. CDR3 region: CATYLRFGANTEAFF. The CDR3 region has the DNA TGTGCCACCTATTTACGGTTCGGGGCGAACACTGAAGCTTTCTTT.

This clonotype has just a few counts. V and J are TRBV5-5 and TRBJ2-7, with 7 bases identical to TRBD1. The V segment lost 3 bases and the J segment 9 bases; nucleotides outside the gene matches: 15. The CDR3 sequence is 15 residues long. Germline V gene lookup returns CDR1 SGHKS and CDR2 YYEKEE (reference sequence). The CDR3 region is CASSSPGQPTVRQYF. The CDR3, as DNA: TGTGCCAGCAGCTCCCCGGGACAGCCGACCGTTCGGCAGTACTTC.

CDR3 sequence (DNA): TGTGCCAGCAGCTCCCCGAGCCTTGGGATTGAGCAGTTCTTC. Protein sequence: CASSSPSLGIEQFF. V usage is TRBV7-6 and J usage is TRBJ2-1; no reliable D call. The germline CDR1 and CDR2 sequences are SGHVS and FNYEAQ. V was pared by 4 bases and J by 9 bases, with 16 bases between. The CDR3 runs 14 residues.

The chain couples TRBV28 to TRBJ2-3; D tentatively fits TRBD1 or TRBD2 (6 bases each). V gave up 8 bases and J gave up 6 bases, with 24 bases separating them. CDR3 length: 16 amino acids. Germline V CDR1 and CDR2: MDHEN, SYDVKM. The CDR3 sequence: CASSLRGRSKKDTQYF. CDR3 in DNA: TGTGCCAGCTCCTTAAGGGGGAGGTCGAAGAAGGATACGCAGTATTTT.

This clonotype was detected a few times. CDR3 loop: CASEQGLPGNTIYF. In DNA, the CDR3 is TGTGCCAGCGAACAGGGACTTCCTGGAAACACCATATATTTT. V usage is TRBV2 and J usage is TRBJ1-3; tentatively, D is TRBD1 (6 bases). The CDR3 has 14 residues. V dropped 8 bases and J dropped 2 bases, with 13 bases sitting between them. Germline lookup yields CDR1 SNHLY and CDR2 FYNNEI.

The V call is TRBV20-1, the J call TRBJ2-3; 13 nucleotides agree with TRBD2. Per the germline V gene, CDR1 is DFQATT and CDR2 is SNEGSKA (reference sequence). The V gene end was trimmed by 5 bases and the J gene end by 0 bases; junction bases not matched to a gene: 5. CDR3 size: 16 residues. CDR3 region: CSALGLAGHSTDTQYF. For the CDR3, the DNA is TGCAGTGCTTTGGGACTAGCGGGGCACAGCACAGATACGCAGTATTTT.

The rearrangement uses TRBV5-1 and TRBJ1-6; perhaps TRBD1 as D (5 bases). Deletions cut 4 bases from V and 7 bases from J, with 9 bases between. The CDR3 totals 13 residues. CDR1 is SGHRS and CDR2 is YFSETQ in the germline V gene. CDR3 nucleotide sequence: TGCGCCAGCAGCAACGACAGAAATTCACCCCTCCACTTT. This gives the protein CASSNDRNSPLHF.

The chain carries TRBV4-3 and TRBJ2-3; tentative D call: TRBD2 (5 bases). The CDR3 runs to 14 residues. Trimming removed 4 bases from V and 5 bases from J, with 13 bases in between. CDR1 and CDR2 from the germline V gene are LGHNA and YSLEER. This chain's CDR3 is CASSPGLALDTQYF. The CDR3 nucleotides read TGCGCCAGCAGCCCCGGGTTAGCGCTAGATACGCAGTATTTT.

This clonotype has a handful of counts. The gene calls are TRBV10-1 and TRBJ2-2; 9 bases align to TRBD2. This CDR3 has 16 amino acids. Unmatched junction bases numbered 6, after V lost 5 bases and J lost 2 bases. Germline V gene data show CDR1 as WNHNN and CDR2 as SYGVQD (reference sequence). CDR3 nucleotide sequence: TGCGCCAGCAGTCCTAGCGGGACGTCTAACACCGGGGAGCTGTTTTTT. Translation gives CASSPSGTSNTGELFF.